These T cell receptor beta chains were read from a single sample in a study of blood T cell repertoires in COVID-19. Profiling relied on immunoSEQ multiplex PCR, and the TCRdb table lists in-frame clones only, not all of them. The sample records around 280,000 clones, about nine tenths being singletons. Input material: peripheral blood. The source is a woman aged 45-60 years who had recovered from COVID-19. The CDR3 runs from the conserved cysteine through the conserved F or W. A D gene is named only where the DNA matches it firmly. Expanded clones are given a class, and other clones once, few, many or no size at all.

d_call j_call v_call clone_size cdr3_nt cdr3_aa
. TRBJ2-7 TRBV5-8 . TGTGCCAGCAGCACCCTACAGACATTTAGCTCCTACGAGCAGTACTTC CASSTLQTFSSYEQYF
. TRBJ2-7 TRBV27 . TGTGCCAGCAGTTTATCGAGGGGGTTCGGTGACGAGCAGTACTTC CASSLSRGFGDEQYF
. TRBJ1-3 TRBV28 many TGTGCCAGCGGAGTGGCAAACACCATATATTTT CASGVANTIYF
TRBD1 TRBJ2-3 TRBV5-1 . TGCGCCAGCAGCCCTCGGACAGGGGGTACGGGGGGTACGCAGTATTTT CASSPRTGGTGGTQYF
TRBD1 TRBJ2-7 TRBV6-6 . TGTGCCAGCAGTTACTCGACAGGGGGCGGGTACGAGCAGTACTTC CASSYSTGGGYEQYF
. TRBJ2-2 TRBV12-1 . TGTGCCAGCAGCTTCTCGATTGACCGGGAGGACGGAGCCGGGGAGCTGTTTTTT CASSFSIDREDGAGELFF
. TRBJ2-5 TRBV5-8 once TGTGCCAGCAGCTTGTGGCCAGGAGGAAGAGAAGAGACCCAGTACTTC CASSLWPGGREETQYF
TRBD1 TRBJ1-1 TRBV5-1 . TGCGCCAGCGCTCAGGTAGGGGGCGCGAACACTGAAGCTTTCTTT CASAQVGGANTEAFF
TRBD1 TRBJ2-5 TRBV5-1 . TGCGCCAGCAGCCCTGGCAGGGGGCGGCTGGGGGGAGAGACCCAGTACTTC CASSPGRGRLGGETQYF
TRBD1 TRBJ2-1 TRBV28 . TGTGCCAGCAGGGCTTTGACAGGGCCACTCAATGAGCAGTTCTTC CASRALTGPLNEQFF
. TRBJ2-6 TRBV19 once TGTGCCAGTAAAACCAGGGCTGGGGCCAACGTCCTGACTTTC CASKTRAGANVLTF
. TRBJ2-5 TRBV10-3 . TGTGCCATCAGTGAGGCTGGCAGGGCCGCACAGACCCAGTACTTC CAISEAGRAAQTQYF
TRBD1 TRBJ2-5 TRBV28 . TGTGCCAGCAGTTTACCCGGACAGGGGGCGCGTGAGACCCAGTACTTC CASSLPGQGARETQYF
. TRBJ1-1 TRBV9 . TGTGCCAGCAGCGCCGGGGACACCCTGAACACTGAAGCTTTCTTT CASSAGDTLNTEAFF
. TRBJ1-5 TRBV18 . TGTGCCAGCTCACCAGTCGGGGGGGCTAATCAGCCCCAGCATTTT CASSPVGGANQPQHF
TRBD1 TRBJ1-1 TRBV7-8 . TGTGCCAGCAGCTTAGGAATTTGGACAGGGACGAACACTGAAGCTTTCTTT CASSLGIWTGTNTEAFF
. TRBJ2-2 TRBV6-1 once TGTGCCAGCAGTGAAGTATCCAGGTTTATCACCGGGGAGCTGTTTTTT CASSEVSRFITGELFF